Sequencing of this TCR beta chain was carried out in a study of T cell repertoires in cytomegalovirus infection. On the study more broadly: Public TCR beta signatures indicated both CMV infection and matching HLA type. Study-wide points: Identification of carriers of CMV plus the relevant HLA was performed using cumulative public TCR beta family frequency. CMV-specific TCR beta clonotypes restricted by HLA-C dominated the ex vivo response.

A word on this clonotype: Its antigen is not known.

Between the trimmed V and J ends, which lost 2 bases and 8 bases, there was a span of 12 bases. This CDR3 is 13 amino acids long. CDR1 LNHDA and CDR2 SQIVND come from the germline V gene (reference sequence). TCRdb re-derived calls from the reads in MiXCR, one entry per CDR3 protein. Of tens of thousands of distinct CDR3 sequences listed, over 15% are singletons. The rearrangement links TRBV19 to TRBJ1-1; D unclear. The source material was CD8+ T cells from cultured PBMCs, sampled from culture after CMV antigen stimulation. This sequence was found in a human donor in good health (CMV status not recorded). Some clones in this sample may be carry-over from other donors' samples. The CDR3 sequence is CASSIKWGLEAFF. Written as DNA, the CDR3 is TGTGCCAGTAGTATAAAGTGGGGTCTGGAAGCTTTCTTT.